The present entry profiles one T cell receptor (beta chain) with its context. The ends lost 3 bases at V and 6 bases at J; junction bases unmatched: 8. This CDR3 comprises 14 residues. Germline values: CDR1 SGHDT, CDR2 YYEEEE. The second PCR ran roughly 6 to 11 cycles with a sample-barcoded 5' primer and J-beta primers. TCRdb recomputed calls from the 5' RACE reads with MiXCR, one row per CDR3 protein. The sample contains 500,000 to 700,000 distinct CDR3 sequences, roughly 31% of which appear only once. This sample was taken from a study of blood T cells in healthy people across ages. Across the study: Template-switching capture recovered about one barcoded beta molecule per two T cells.

The chain employs TRBV5-6 and TRBJ1-1; TRBD1 aligns across 7 bases. The sequenced sample consisted of blood. This clonotype was obtained from a woman of 80 years or more in good health. As DNA, the CDR3 is TGTGCCAGCAGCTGGGGTAGGGGGCACGCTGAAGCTTTCTTT. Translating gives CASSWGRGHAEAFF. The complete variable domain, with remaining parts taken from reference TRBV5-6 and TRBJ1-1, reads DAGVTQSPTHLIKTRGQQVTLRCSPKSGHDTVSWYQQALGQGPQFIFQYYEEEERQRGNFPDRFSGHQFPNYSSELNVNALLLGDSALYLCASSWGRGHAEAFFGQGTRLTVV.